This TCR beta chain was retrieved from a study of T cells after yellow fever vaccination. The overall study: Researchers used SMART-Seq v4 Ultra Low Input to prepare fractions that had low cell numbers. Whole-study results and caveats: Primary-vaccination clones mostly resurfaced post-booster (just under 98% CD4, more than 80% CD8). A limited proportion of clonotypes was detected within both the CD4 and CD8 compartments.

Germline V gene data show CDR1 as DFQATT and CDR2 as SNEGSKA (reference sequence). V was shortened by 3 bases and J by 2 bases, with 7 bases between the two germline ends. The CDR3 loop spans 12 amino acids. On this clonotype itself: Its antigen is unidentified.

TCR cDNA was made by 5'RACE template switching, adding a universal primer site and UMIs. TCRdb independently ran MiXCR on the 5' RACE reads; one entry per CDR3 protein. The sample lists more than 250,000 distinct CDR3 sequences, approximately 7% occurring once. The source was PBMCs, collected roughly 46 days after the first yellow fever vaccination. The chain combines TRBV20-1 with TRBJ1-2; D is unresolved. The receptor comes from a man between 18 and 35 years old who received the YFV17D yellow fever vaccine. CDR3 in DNA: TGCAGTGCTAGTAGCCTAAACTATGGCTACACCTTC. It encodes CSASSLNYGYTF.